The clone carrying this T cell receptor beta chain was observed many times. Antigen specificity is unknown. This record comes from a study of CD8 T cells in ankylosing spondylitis. The study, taken as a whole, reports: Blood from ankylosing spondylitis patients appeared to carry a characteristic roughly 8-variant TCR beta motif.

Quantitative barcoded 5'-RACE was used to prepare TCR beta libraries. TCRdb re-derived calls from the 5' RACE reads in MiXCR, one entry per CDR3 protein. The top ten hold 9.5% to 11% of the sample, which has 150,000 to 200,000 distinct CDR3 sequences, 10% to 15% seen once. V was cut by 0 bases and J by 6 bases, with 8 bases left in between. CDR1 is MNHEY and CDR2 is SVGAGI in the germline V gene. The CDR3 contains 13 residues. This clonotype originated in a female donor with ankylosing spondylitis or in good health (not recorded which). V is TRBV6-5 and J is TRBJ1-2; D is undetermined. The sample was blood, either unsorted or a sorted T cell fraction (not recorded which). The CDR3 nucleotides read TGTGCCAGCAGTTACTCGACGGCTGATGGCTACACCTTC. This gives the protein CASSYSTADGYTF.